This entry describes one T cell receptor beta chain. This CDR3 region has 13 residues. Germline V gives CDR1 SGDLS, CDR2 YYNGEE. V lost 1 base and J lost 3, with 7 bases in between. This entry is derived from a study of cytomegalovirus exposure and HLA in healthy donors. PCR primers comprised 60 Vbeta and 13 Jbeta primers. Measured with immunoSEQ multiplex PCR; TCRdb has only the in-frame clones, and not every one. The sample yields 120,000 to 150,000 clones, nearly 80% seen once. The origin of this receptor is a middle-aged man in good health and CMV-seropositive. The specimen was PBMCs. The chain links TRBV9 to TRBJ1-1; D remains ambiguous. In DNA form, the CDR3 reads TGTGCCAGCAGCGTATCAGGATACACTGAAGCTTTCTTT. Protein: CASSVSGYTEAFF. The full variable domain, with the rest looked up from reference TRBV9 and TRBJ1-1, is DSGVTQTPKHLITATGQRVTLRCSPRSGDLSVYWYQQSLDQGLQFLIQYYNGEERAKGNILERFSAQQFPDLHSELNLSSLELGDSALYFCASSVSGYTEAFFGQGTRLTVV.